The T cell receptor beta chain described here comes from a study of cytomegalovirus exposure and HLA in healthy donors. As to this clone: What it binds is unknown.

Broader study findings: The authors enumerated some 160 TCR beta chains as linked to cytomegalovirus. The likely explanation for a cluster of highly shared sequence variants was sequencing artifact. Clonal expansion, a later analysis showed, was greater in HLA-associated TCR beta chains than in equally common others.

PCR amplification relied on 60 Vbeta primers (plus 13 Jbeta primers). Some clones are missing from TCRdb's copy, which holds only in-frame ones; the method was immunoSEQ multiplex PCR. The sample records fewer than 250,000 clones, 80% to 90% being singletons. Donors were nominally healthy when sampled, though unrecorded immune exposures were likely. CDR1 and CDR2 from the germline V gene are SGDLS and YYNGEE. V lost 4 bases, J lost 0 bases, and 11 bases lay in between. The CDR3 runs 15 residues. The sample comprised PBMCs. This chain connects TRBV9 to TRBJ1-5; a weak D match, TRBD1 (5 bases). This TCR came from a man under 40 in good health and CMV-seronegative. In DNA, the CDR3 is TGTGCCAGCAGCCGTGGGGGGTATAGCAATCAGCCCCAGCATTTT. It specifies CASSRGGYSNQPQHF.